This T cell receptor beta chain was recovered during a study of regulatory T cells in long-lasting Graves disease. The authors built TCR beta libraries using iRepertoire HTBI primers and Arm-PCR of CDR3 regions. TCRdb fed the multiplex PCR reads into MiXCR, producing one record per CDR3 protein. Of about 470,000 distinct CDR3 sequences listed, 20% to 25% are singletons. The time point denotes: persistent/refractory GD, antithyroid drugs over 5 years with positive TRAb. PBMC-extracted RNA yielded the TCR library. V shed 1 base and J 5 bases; nucleotides not matched to a gene: 2. Germline V gene lookup returns CDR1 LNHNV and CDR2 YYDKDF (reference sequence). The CDR3 is made up of 13 amino acids.

V and J are TRBV15 and TRBJ2-7; 7 bases are shared with TRBD2. This sample comprised peripheral blood mononuclear cells (PBMCs), obtained when the disease was refractory, from a patient treated with antithyroid drugs. The sequence came from a female donor with Graves disease. The CDR3 region is CATSRGRGDEQYF. DNA of the CDR3: TGTGCCACCAGCAGAGGCCGGGGGGACGAGCAGTACTTC. Full variable domain (outside the CDR3, taken from reference TRBV15 and TRBJ2-7): DAMVIQNPRYQVTQFGKPVTLSCSQTLNHNVMYWYQQKSSQAPKLLFHYYDKDFNNEADTPDNFQSRRPNTSFCFLDIRSPGLGDTAMYLCATSRGRGDEQYFGPGTRLTVT.